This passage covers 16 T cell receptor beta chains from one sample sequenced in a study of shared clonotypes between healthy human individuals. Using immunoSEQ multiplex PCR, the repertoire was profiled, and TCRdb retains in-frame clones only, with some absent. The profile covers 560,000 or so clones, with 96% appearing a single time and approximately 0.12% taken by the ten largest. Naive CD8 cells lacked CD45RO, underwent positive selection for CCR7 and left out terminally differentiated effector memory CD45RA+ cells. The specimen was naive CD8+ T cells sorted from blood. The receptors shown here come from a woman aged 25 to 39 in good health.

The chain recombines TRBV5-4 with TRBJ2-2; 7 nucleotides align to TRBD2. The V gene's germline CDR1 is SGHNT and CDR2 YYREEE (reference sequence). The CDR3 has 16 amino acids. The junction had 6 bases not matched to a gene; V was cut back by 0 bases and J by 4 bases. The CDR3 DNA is TGTGCCAGCAGCTTGGGGCTAGCGGAGAGCACCGGGGAGCTGTTTTTT. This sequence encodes CASSLGLAESTGELFF.

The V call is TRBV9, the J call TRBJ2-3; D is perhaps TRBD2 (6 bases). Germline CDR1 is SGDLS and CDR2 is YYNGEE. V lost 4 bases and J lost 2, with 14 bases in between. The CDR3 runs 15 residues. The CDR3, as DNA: TGTGCCAGCAGCTCTTGGGACTCATTCACAGATACGCAGTATTTT. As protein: CASSSWDSFTDTQYF.

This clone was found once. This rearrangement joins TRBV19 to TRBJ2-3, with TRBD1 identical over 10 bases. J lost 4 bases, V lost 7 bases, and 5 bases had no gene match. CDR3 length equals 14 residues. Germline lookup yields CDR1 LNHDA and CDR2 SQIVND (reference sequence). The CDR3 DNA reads TGTGCCAGTACGTGGGGACAGGGGTCAGATACGCAGTATTTT. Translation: CASTWGQGSDTQYF.

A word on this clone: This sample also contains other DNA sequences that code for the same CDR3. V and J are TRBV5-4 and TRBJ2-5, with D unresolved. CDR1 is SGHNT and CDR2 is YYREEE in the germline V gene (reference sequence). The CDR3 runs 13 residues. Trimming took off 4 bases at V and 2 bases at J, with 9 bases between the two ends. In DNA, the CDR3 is TGTGCCAGCAGCCGAGAAGATCAAGAGACCCAGTACTTC. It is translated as CASSREDQETQYF.

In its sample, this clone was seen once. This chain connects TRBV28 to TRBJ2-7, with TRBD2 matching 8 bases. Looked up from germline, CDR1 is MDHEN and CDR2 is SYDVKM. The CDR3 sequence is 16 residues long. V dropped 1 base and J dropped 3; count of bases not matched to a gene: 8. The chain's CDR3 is CASSLSSGTRLYEQYF. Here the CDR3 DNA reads TGTGCCAGCAGTTTATCTTCCGGGACTAGACTCTACGAGCAGTACTTC.

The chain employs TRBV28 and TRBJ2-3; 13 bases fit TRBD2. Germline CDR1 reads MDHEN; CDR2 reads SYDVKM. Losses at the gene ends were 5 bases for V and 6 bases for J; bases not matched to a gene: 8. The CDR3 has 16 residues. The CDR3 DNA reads TGTGCCAGCAGTCCCCTACTAGCGGGAGGGCGGGATACGCAGTATTTT. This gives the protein CASSPLLAGGRDTQYF. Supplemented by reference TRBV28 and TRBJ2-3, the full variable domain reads DVKVTQSSRYLVKRTGEKVFLECVQDMDHENMFWYRQDPGLGLRLIYFSYDVKMKEKGDIPEGYSVSREKKERFSLILESASTNQTSMYLCASSPLLAGGRDTQYFGPGTRLTVL.

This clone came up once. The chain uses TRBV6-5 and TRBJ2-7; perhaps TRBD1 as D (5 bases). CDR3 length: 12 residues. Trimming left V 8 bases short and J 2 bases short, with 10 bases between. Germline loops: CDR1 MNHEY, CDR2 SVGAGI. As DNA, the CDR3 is TGTGCCAGCGGGGCAGAGACCTACGAGCAGTACTTC. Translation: CASGAETYEQYF.

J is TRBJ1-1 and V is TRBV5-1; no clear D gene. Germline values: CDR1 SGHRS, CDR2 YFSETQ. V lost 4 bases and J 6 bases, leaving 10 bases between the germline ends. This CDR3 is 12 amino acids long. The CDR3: CASSAGLAEAFF. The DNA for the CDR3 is TGCGCCAGCAGCGCAGGCCTCGCTGAAGCTTTCTTT.

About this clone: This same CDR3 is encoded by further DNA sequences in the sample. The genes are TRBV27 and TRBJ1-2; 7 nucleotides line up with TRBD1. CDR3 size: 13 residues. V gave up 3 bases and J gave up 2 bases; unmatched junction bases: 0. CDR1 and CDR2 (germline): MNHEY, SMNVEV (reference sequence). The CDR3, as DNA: TGTGCCAGCAGTTTGACAGGGAACTATGGCTACACCTTC. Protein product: CASSLTGNYGYTF.

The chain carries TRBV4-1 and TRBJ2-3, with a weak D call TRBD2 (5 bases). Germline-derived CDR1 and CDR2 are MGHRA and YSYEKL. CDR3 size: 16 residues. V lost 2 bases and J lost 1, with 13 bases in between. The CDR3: CASSQSRAAGTDTQYF. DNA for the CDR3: TGCGCCAGCAGCCAATCGCGAGCGGCGGGCACAGATACGCAGTATTTT.

The chain's CDR3 is CASSVESGGTYEQYF. The DNA of the CDR3 is TGTGCCAGCAGCGTAGAGTCAGGGGGTACCTACGAGCAGTACTTC. This chain connects TRBV9 to TRBJ2-7; 7 nucleotides agree with TRBD1. The CDR3 covers 15 residues. Germline assignment: CDR1 SGDLS and CDR2 YYNGEE. Trimming took 0 bases from V and 2 from J; bases not matched to a gene: 5.

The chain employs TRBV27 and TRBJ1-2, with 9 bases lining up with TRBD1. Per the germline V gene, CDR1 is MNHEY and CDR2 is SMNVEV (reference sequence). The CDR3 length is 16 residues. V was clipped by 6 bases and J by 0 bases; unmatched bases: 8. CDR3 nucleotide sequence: TGTGCCAGCAGGACACCGGGACAGGGCCCTAACTATGGCTACACCTTC. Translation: CASRTPGQGPNYGYTF.

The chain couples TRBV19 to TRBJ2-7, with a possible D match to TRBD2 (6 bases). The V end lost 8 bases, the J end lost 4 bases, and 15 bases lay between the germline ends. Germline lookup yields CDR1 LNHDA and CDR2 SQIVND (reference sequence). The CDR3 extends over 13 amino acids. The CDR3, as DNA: TGTGCCAGTGGGATACTAGCAGGGTACGAGCAGTACTTC. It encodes CASGILAGYEQYF.

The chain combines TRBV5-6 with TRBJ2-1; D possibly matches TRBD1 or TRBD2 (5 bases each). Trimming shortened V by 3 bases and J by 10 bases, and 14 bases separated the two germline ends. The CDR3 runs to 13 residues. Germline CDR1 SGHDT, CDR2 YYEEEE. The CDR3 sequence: CASSSVGVEEQFF. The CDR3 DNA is TGTGCCAGCAGCTCCGTGGGGGTGGAGGAGCAGTTCTTC.

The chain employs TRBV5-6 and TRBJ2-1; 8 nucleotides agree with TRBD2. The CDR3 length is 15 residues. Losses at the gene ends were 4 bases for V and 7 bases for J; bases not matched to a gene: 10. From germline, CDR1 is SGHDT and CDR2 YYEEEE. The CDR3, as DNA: TGTGCCAGCAGCCCGAAAAGCGGGAGTAAGAATGAGCAGTTCTTC. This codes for CASSPKSGSKNEQFF.

The CDR3 DNA sequence: TGCAGCGTTGAAGGCCTAGCGGGAGGAAATGAGCAGTTCTTC. Translation gives CSVEGLAGGNEQFF. The V call is TRBV29-1, the J call TRBJ2-1; 11 positions match TRBD2. The germline CDR1 and CDR2 sequences are SQVTM and ANQGSEA. This CDR3 region has 14 residues. V lost 1 base, J lost 7 bases, and 3 bases stayed unmatched.